The 13 T cell receptor beta chains presented below share a single source sample, sequenced in a study of blood T cell repertoires in COVID-19. The protocol was immunoSEQ multiplex PCR, while the TCRdb copy is restricted to in-frame clones and leaves out a portion. The sample consists of roughly 220,000 clones, around 81% of them appearing once. Sequencing input: peripheral blood. The receptors come from a woman aged 80 or over with COVID-19, enrolled during active disease.

V is TRBV6-2 or TRBV6-3 and J is TRBJ1-5, with D possibly being TRBD1 (5 bases). The length of the CDR3 is 15 residues. Between the trimmed V and J ends, which lost 5 bases and 3 bases, there was a span of 14 bases. CDR1 is MNHEY and CDR2 is SVGEGT in the germline V gene. The CDR3 here is CASSRAGTHNQPQHF. The CDR3 DNA is TGTGCCAGCAGTCGAGCCGGGACTCACAATCAGCCCCAGCATTTT.

This rearrangement joins TRBV5-4 to TRBJ1-1; 9 bases are shared with TRBD1. Germline loops: CDR1 SGHNT, CDR2 YYREEE (reference sequence). J gave up 9 bases and V 0 bases, and 12 bases lay outside the gene matches. CDR3 length: 16 amino acids. CDR3: CASSLGGGDRALQAFF. DNA of the CDR3: TGTGCCAGCAGCTTGGGGGGTGGGGACAGGGCCTTACAAGCTTTCTTT. Full variable domain (remainder filled in from reference TRBV5-4 and TRBJ1-1): ETGVTQSPTHLIKTRGQQVTLRCSSQSGHNTVSWYQQALGQGPQFIFQYYREEENGRGNFPPRFSGLQFPNYSSELNVNALELDDSALYLCASSLGGGDRALQAFFGQGTRLTVV.

This clone was detected only a few times. The V call is TRBV7-6, the J call TRBJ1-1; 7 bases are a match to TRBD1. The V gene end was trimmed by 1 base and the J gene end by 1 base; junction bases not matched to a gene: 3. CDR1 and CDR2 (germline): SGHVS, FNYEAQ. This CDR3 comprises 15 residues. DNA for the CDR3: TGTGCCAGCAGCTTAGAAGGGGGCCCGAACACTGAAGCTTTCTTT. This sequence encodes CASSLEGGPNTEAFF.

The chain links TRBV18 to TRBJ1-1, with D possibly TRBD1 on 5 matching bases. The CDR3 contains 15 residues. V lost 3 bases, J lost 1 base, and 12 bases lay in between. Germline V gives CDR1 KGHSH, CDR2 LQKENI. The CDR3 protein is CASSPSQGANTEAFF. The CDR3 bases are TGTGCCAGCTCACCCTCGCAAGGGGCGAACACTGAAGCTTTCTTT.

The genes are TRBV6-2 or TRBV6-3 and TRBJ1-5; 8 nucleotides line up with TRBD1. After removal of 2 bases from V and 5 bases from J, the junction contained 23 bases not matched to a gene. Germline V gene lookup returns CDR1 MNHEY and CDR2 SVGEGT. The CDR3 length is 21 residues. The CDR3 is CASSYRIIGPGQGVVDQPQHF. The CDR3 DNA is TGTGCCAGCAGTTACCGAATAATTGGTCCTGGACAGGGCGTTGTTGATCAGCCCCAGCATTTT.

The V gene is TRBV5-1, the J gene TRBJ2-5, with 10 bases aligning to TRBD2. The ends lost 4 bases at V and 3 bases at J; junction bases unmatched: 3. The CDR3 spans 14 residues. Germline V gene data show CDR1 as SGHRS and CDR2 as YFSETQ. The CDR3 region is CASSISGRKETQYF. DNA for the CDR3: TGCGCCAGCAGCATTAGCGGGAGGAAAGAGACCCAGTACTTC.

The chain couples TRBV7-2 to TRBJ2-1, with D hard to call. Germline V gene lookup returns CDR1 SGHTA and CDR2 FQGNSA. Trimming removed 3 bases at V and 8 bases at J, with 5 bases between. The CDR3 spans 11 residues. The CDR3 spells CASSFGDEQFF. The DNA of the CDR3 is TGTGCCAGCAGCTTCGGAGATGAGCAGTTCTTC.

The chain employs TRBV5-8 and TRBJ1-1, with 9 bases fitting TRBD1. CDR1 and CDR2 (germline): SGHTS, YDEGEE. The CDR3 length is 15 residues. V was clipped by 3 bases and J by 2 bases; unmatched bases: 5. The CDR3 here is CASSWGDRDNTEAFF. The CDR3 DNA reads as TGTGCCAGCAGCTGGGGGGACAGGGACAACACTGAAGCTTTCTTT.

The chain joins TRBV30 to TRBJ1-1, with D uncertain. The germline V and J ends were trimmed by 3 bases and 1 base, with 9 bases remaining between them. The length of the CDR3 is 13 residues. Germline CDR1 and CDR2: GTSNPN and SVGIG (reference sequence). CDR3 protein: CAWSRGSNTEAFF. CDR3 coding DNA: TGTGCCTGGAGCCGCGGGTCGAACACTGAAGCTTTCTTT.

The V gene is TRBV28, the J gene TRBJ2-7, with D possibly being TRBD1 (5 bases). V lost 8 bases and J lost 0, with 11 bases in between. Looked up from germline, CDR1 is MDHEN and CDR2 is SYDVKM. The length of the CDR3 is 13 residues. This chain's CDR3 is CASLDTRSYEQYF. For the CDR3, the DNA is TGTGCCAGCCTGGACACCCGCTCCTACGAGCAGTACTTC.

The chain couples TRBV7-2 to TRBJ2-1; a weak D match, TRBD2 (6 bases). Trimming stripped 0 bases from V and 8 bases from J, with 14 bases between. In germline, CDR1 is SGHTA, CDR2 FQGNSA. The CDR3 has 15 amino acids. CDR3 DNA: TGTGCCAGCAGCTTAGCGGGAGGACCTCTCGATGAGCAGTTCTTC. Residues: CASSLAGGPLDEQFF.

The chain carries TRBV5-1 and TRBJ2-2, with D possibly matching TRBD2 (6 bases). This CDR3 spans 15 amino acids. Germline CDR1 reads SGHRS; CDR2 reads YFSETQ. Trimming shortened V by 1 base and J by 2 bases, and 9 bases separated the two germline ends. CDR3 sequence reads: CASSLWAGNTGELFF. CDR3 nucleotide sequence: TGCGCCAGCAGCTTGTGGGCGGGAAACACCGGGGAGCTGTTTTTT.

The chain employs TRBV21-1 and TRBJ1-2; TRBD1 is the table's D call, not checked against the DNA. TRBV21-1 is an annotated pseudogene. This CDR3 comprises 14 residues. The CDR3 nucleotides are TGTGCCAGCCACGACAGTGGCCTCAACTATGGCTACACCTTC. Translation: CASHDSGLNYGYTF.